This record looks at one T cell receptor beta chain sequence and its context. The sample is drawn from a study of regulatory T cells in long-lasting Graves disease. Time point specified: persistent/refractory GD, antithyroid drugs over 5 years with positive TRAb. Extracted PBMC RNA gave rise to the TCR library. CDR3 size: 14 residues. Trimming stripped 6 bases from V and 8 bases from J, with 19 bases between. Germline V gene sequence: CDR1 MNHNS, CDR2 SASEGT. CDR3-region Arm-PCR and iRepertoire HTBI primers produced the TCR beta libraries. TCRdb recomputed calls from the multiplex PCR reads with MiXCR, one row per CDR3 protein. The sample contains fewer than 600,000 distinct CDR3 sequences, about 20% of which appear only once.

The gene calls are TRBV6-1 and TRBJ1-2, with D perhaps matching TRBD1 (6 bases). This specimen was peripheral blood mononuclear cells (PBMCs), taken when the disease was refractory, from a patient treated with antithyroid drugs. The receptor's source is a female donor with Graves disease. CDR3 residues: CASRIRQDLGGYTF. The CDR3 DNA reads as TGTGCCAGCAGAATTCGACAGGACTTAGGAGGCTACACCTTC.